This TCR beta chain was identified in a study of PD-L1 blockade in urothelial cancer. The overall study: Males with bladder-origin urothelial cancer made up about 90% of the roughly 30 patients. Median blood clonality was around 0.074, with 82,636 unique TCRs. Findings and limits, study-wide: Better survival was forecast by a pretreatment blood TCR clonality below the median.

TCRdb keeps only in-frame clones here, not all; method: immunoSEQ multiplex PCR. Altogether approximately 50,000 clones are present, approximately 78% being singletons, with the ten largest covering around 1.5%. Turning to this clone: What it binds is unknown.

V lost 7 bases, J lost 1 base, and 17 bases lay in between. The CDR3 is 16 amino acids. Germline CDR1 and CDR2: LNHDA and SQIVND (reference sequence). The time point was: pretreatment peripheral blood. The V and J genes are TRBV19 and TRBJ1-5; a possible D gene is TRBD1 (5 bases). The starting material was PBMCs, obtained around atezolizumab (anti-PD-L1) treatment. The receptor comes from a man aged 50 or older with urothelial cancer. The CDR3 bases are TGTGCCAGTACCAAAAACCCGACAGCGAGCAATCAGCCCCAGCATTTT. Protein: CASTKNPTASNQPQHF.